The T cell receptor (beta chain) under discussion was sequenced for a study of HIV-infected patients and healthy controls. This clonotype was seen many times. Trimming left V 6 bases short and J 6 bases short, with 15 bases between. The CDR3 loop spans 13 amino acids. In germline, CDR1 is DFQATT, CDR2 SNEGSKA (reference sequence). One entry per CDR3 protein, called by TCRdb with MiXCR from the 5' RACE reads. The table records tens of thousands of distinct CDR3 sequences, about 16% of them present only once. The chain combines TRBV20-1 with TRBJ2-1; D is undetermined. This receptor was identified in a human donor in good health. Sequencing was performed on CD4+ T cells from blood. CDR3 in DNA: TGCAGTGCCGCCCGGTCCGGCCTCAATGAGCAGTTCTTC. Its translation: CSAARSGLNEQFF.